This passage covers 6 T cell receptor beta chains from one sample sequenced in a study of early T cells in non-severe SARS-CoV-2 infection. TCRdb used MiXCR to reprocess the 5' RACE reads, holding one entry per CDR3 protein. The sample yields approximately 31,000 distinct CDR3 sequences, roughly 7.2% seen once. The sample was whole blood. All receptors come from an adult who was a healthcare worker with PCR-confirmed SARS-CoV-2 infection or an uninfected control (not recorded which).

This clonotype was picked up many times. The chain employs TRBV7-2 and TRBJ1-1, with D uncertain. Germline V lookup: CDR1 SGHTA, CDR2 FQGNSA. CDR3 length: 13 residues. V lost 3 bases, J lost 3 bases, and 8 bases lay in between. The chain's CDR3 is CASSFQRDTEAFF. CDR3 sequence (DNA): TGTGCCAGCAGCTTTCAACGGGACACTGAAGCTTTCTTT.

Many counts were recorded for this clonotype. The V gene is TRBV20-1, the J gene TRBJ1-1, with D unresolved. There are 13 residues in the CDR3. Germline loops: CDR1 DFQATT, CDR2 SNEGSKA (reference sequence). V lost 4 bases, J lost 1 base, and 10 bases lay in between. The CDR3 here is CSAKFWENTEAFF. CDR3 nucleotides: TGCAGTGCTAAGTTCTGGGAGAACACTGAAGCTTTCTTT.

This clonotype is judged medium-sized (0.01 to 0.1%). The chain is built from TRBV5-1 and TRBJ2-1, with 7 bases fitting TRBD2. V was clipped by 2 bases and J by 2 bases; unmatched bases: 19. The CDR3 covers 20 residues. CDR1 is SGHRS, CDR2 YFSETQ, per germline. The DNA for the CDR3 is TGCGCCAGCAGCTTAGCGCCGGGACTAAGGGGCTTCGGGACCTACAATGAGCAGTTCTTC. Residues: CASSLAPGLRGFGTYNEQFF. The whole variable domain, remainder taken from reference TRBV5-1 and TRBJ2-1, is KAGVTQTPRYLIKTRGQQVTLSCSPISGHRSVSWYQQTPGQGLQFLFEYFSETQRNKGNFPGRFSGRQFSNSRSEMNVSTLELGDSALYLCASSLAPGLRGFGTYNEQFFGPGTRLTVL.

This clonotype showed up many times. J is TRBJ2-7 and V is TRBV28; 11 nucleotides align to TRBD2. V dropped 6 bases and J dropped 6; count of bases not matched to a gene: 7. CDR1 is MDHEN and CDR2 is SYDVKM in the germline V gene. The length of the CDR3 is 14 residues. In DNA form, the CDR3 reads TGTGCCAGCAGGCCGGCTAGCGGGAGGACCGAGCAGTACTTC. This sequence encodes CASRPASGRTEQYF.

The table lists this clonotype with many counts. The chain joins TRBV27 to TRBJ2-1, with 10 bases fitting TRBD2. Per germline, CDR1 MNHEY and CDR2 SMNVEV (reference sequence). This CDR3 is 17 amino acids long. J lost 0 bases, V lost 6 bases, and 8 bases had no gene match. CDR3: CASRNLLAGISYNEQFF. The CDR3 DNA is TGTGCCAGCAGAAACTTACTAGCGGGGATCTCCTACAATGAGCAGTTCTTC.

This clonotype has at least ten counts. The chain couples TRBV7-8 to TRBJ1-1; D uncertain. This CDR3 comprises 18 residues. Germline lookup yields CDR1 SGHVS and CDR2 FQNEAQ. With 5 bases removed from V and 1 base from J, the gap between germline ends came to 23 bases. CDR3 in amino acids: CASSIGRSWERQNTEAFF. CDR3 DNA sequence: TGTGCCAGCAGCATAGGGCGTAGCTGGGAACGTCAGAACACTGAAGCTTTCTTT.